Listed below are T cell receptor beta chains from one sample, sequenced in a study of untreated major depressive disorder. Produced via immunoSEQ multiplex PCR; TCRdb's table is partial and in-frame only. Counted here are 20,000 or so clones, more than 70% occurring once; the ten biggest clones make up 4.5% to 6.5%. The source material was CD4+ T cells from PBMCs. All receptors come from a woman aged 30 to 39 in good health. CDR3s include the opening cysteine and the closing phenylalanine or tryptophan. Fields, in order: J gene, CDR3 length, D gene, V gene, clone size, CDR3 protein, CDR3 DNA. D genes are given only for firm matches. Size is omitted from some rows. Given values are once, few, many or a class for expanded clones.

>TRBJ2-2|15|TRBD1|TRBV6-5|-
CASTSDRGGTGELFF
TGTGCCAGCACGTCGGACAGGGGCGGCACCGGGGAGCTGTTTTTT
>TRBJ2-3|13|-|TRBV6-5|-
CASLAPGTDTQYF
TGTGCTTCTCTAGCGCCAGGCACAGATACGCAGTATTTT
>TRBJ2-5|15|TRBD1|TRBV5-1|-
CASSVTGEPRETQYF
TGCGCCAGCAGCGTCACAGGGGAACCAAGAGAGACCCAGTACTTC
>TRBJ2-1|17|TRBD2|TRBV4-2|-
CASSQGFSGGSYNEQFF
TGTGCCAGCAGCCAAGGATTTAGCGGGGGTTCCTACAATGAGCAGTTCTTC
>TRBJ1-1|15|TRBD1|TRBV25-1|-
CAVHRGLKWNTEAFF
TGTGCCGTACACAGGGGGCTGAAATGGAACACTGAAGCTTTCTTT
>TRBJ1-5|18|-|TRBV30|-
CAWSVPWAGRDSNQPQHF
TGTGCCTGGAGTGTACCGTGGGCTGGGCGAGATAGCAATCAGCCCCAGCATTTT
>TRBJ1-2|12|-|TRBV29-1|-
CSVLRANYGYTF
TGCAGCGTTTTAAGGGCCAACTATGGCTACACCTTC
>TRBJ2-7|14|TRBD1|TRBV7-9|once
CASSLRFEGAEAYF
TGTGCCAGCAGCCTAAGATTTGAGGGGGCCGAGGCGTACTTC
>TRBJ2-3|15|-|TRBV27|-
CASSLRPPQGDTQYF
TGTGCCAGCAGTTTACGGCCACCCCAGGGAGATACGCAGTATTTT
>TRBJ2-5|13|TRBD2|TRBV28|-
CASRGGARETQYF
TGTGCCTCTCGGGGGGGGGCGCGTGAGACCCAGTACTTC
>TRBJ1-2|14|-|TRBV18|-
CASSPAGFGYGYTF
TGTGCCAGCTCACCGGCGGGGTTTGGTTATGGCTACACCTTC
>TRBJ1-6|14|-|TRBV30|-
CAWGTGLGGSPLHF
TGTGCCTGGGGGACGGGACTCGGAGGTTCACCCCTCCACTTT
>TRBJ2-1|19|TRBD2|TRBV30|-
CAWAGRTSGATSSYNEQFF
TGTGCCTGGGCGGGGAGGACTAGCGGGGCTACTAGCTCCTACAATGAGCAGTTCTTC